This T cell receptor beta chain was profiled in a study of early T cells in non-severe SARS-CoV-2 infection. Study summary: Chains stayed unpaired after sequencing of bulk RNA from unsorted whole blood.

This clonotype was found a few times. The antigen remains unidentified. Individual cDNA molecules received unique molecular identifiers. MiXCR was run by TCRdb on the 5' RACE reads, yielding one entry per CDR3 protein. The sample comprises tens of thousands of distinct CDR3 sequences, around 14% of which are singletons, and around 6% rests with the top ten. The V gene lost 2 bases and the J gene lost 0 bases, with 20 bases spanning the gap. There are 18 residues in the CDR3. CDR1 SGDLS and CDR2 YYNGEE come from the germline V gene. Study conclusions and caveats: VDJdb matching skewed toward anti-spike CD8 responses, missing private and CD4 specificities.

The clonotype was recovered from an adult who was a healthcare worker with PCR-confirmed SARS-CoV-2 infection or an uninfected control (not recorded which). The chain couples TRBV9 to TRBJ1-1, with D possibly TRBD1 on 6 matching bases. The sequencing input was whole blood. The CDR3 DNA sequence: TGTGCCAGCAGCGTCGGACCGGGGGCCCAGACCTTGAACACTGAAGCTTTCTTT. Residues: CASSVGPGAQTLNTEAFF. Filled out from reference TRBV9 and TRBJ1-1, the complete variable domain reads DSGVTQTPKHLITATGQRVTLRCSPRSGDLSVYWYQQSLDQGLQFLIQYYNGEERAKGNILERFSAQQFPDLHSELNLSSLELGDSALYFCASSVGPGAQTLNTEAFFGQGTRLTVV.